This T cell receptor (beta chain) was retrieved from a study of blood T cell repertoires in COVID-19. From germline, CDR1 is MNHEY and CDR2 SMNVEV (reference sequence). V lost 5 bases and J lost 9; bases outside the gene matches: 19. The CDR3 is 19 residues long. The table came from immunoSEQ multiplex PCR; TCRdb's copy has only in-frame clones and leaves some out. The data contain under 300,000 clones, roughly four fifths of them singletons. What was sequenced was peripheral blood. The clonotype comes from a woman aged 55-75 years with active or convalescent COVID-19. The V and J genes are TRBV27 and TRBJ2-5; TRBD2 aligns across 15 bases. The CDR3 spells CASSHGPGLAGGHARSQYF. In DNA form, the CDR3 reads TGTGCCAGCAGTCACGGCCCGGGACTAGCGGGGGGCCACGCGAGGTCCCAGTACTTC.